These 12 T cell receptor beta chains originate from one sample sequenced in a study of monozygotic twins with inflammatory bowel disease. Using the 5' RACE reads, TCRdb records one entry per CDR3 protein without DNA. The table for this sample gives approximately 380,000 distinct CDR3 sequences. Sequencing was carried out using blood. These receptor sequences come from a human donor with ulcerative colitis or Crohn's disease, or a healthy co-twin of an affected twin (not recorded which).

The rearrangement joins TRBV6-5 to TRBJ1-2. From germline, CDR1 is MNHEY and CDR2 SVGAGI. This CDR3 spans 14 amino acids. The CDR3 here is CASSYSRGNYGYTF.

The V gene is TRBV7-2, the J gene TRBJ2-5. Germline CDR1 SGHTA, CDR2 FQGNSA. The CDR3 covers 14 residues. The CDR3 loop is CASSLAGRQETQYF.

The chain uses TRBV18 and TRBJ2-1. CDR3 length equals 17 residues. Germline CDR1 and CDR2: KGHSH and LQKENI. CDR3 in amino acids: CASSPLIGGSSYNEQFF.

V and J are TRBV7-2 and TRBJ2-5; TCRdb's D call, TRBD2, is unchecked because there is no DNA. Per the germline V gene, CDR1 is SGHTA and CDR2 is FQGNSA. The length of the CDR3 is 15 residues. The CDR3 loop is CASSLGGSGQETQYF.

This sequence joins TRBV3-1 and TRBJ2-5; as DNA is missing, the TRBD1 call by TCRdb cannot be tested. Germline CDR1 reads LGHDT; CDR2 reads YNNKEL (reference sequence). CDR3 length: 14 residues. The CDR3 protein is CASSQENRDETQYF.

The chain has TRBV5-1 and TRBJ2-3; TCRdb returns TRBD2, unconfirmable since there is no DNA. The CDR3 loop spans 18 amino acids. Germline V lookup: CDR1 SGHRS, CDR2 YFSETQ. The CDR3 loop reads CASSPGLAGAKSTDTQYF.

The rearrangement links TRBV7-2 to TRBJ2-4; absent DNA, TCRdb's TRBD1 call cannot be checked. Germline CDR1 SGHTA, CDR2 FQGNSA. The CDR3 has 16 residues. This chain's CDR3 is CASRSTGIGAKNIQYF.

The J gene is TRBJ1-2, the V gene TRBV20-1; absent DNA, TCRdb's TRBD1 call cannot be checked. The CDR3 sequence is 17 residues long. The germline V gene has CDR1 DFQATT and CDR2 SNEGSKA (reference sequence). The CDR3 reads CSARDRDRGRGMDGYTF.

The CDR3 reads CSVQGIISQAFF. The chain uses TRBV29-1 and TRBJ1-1; the D gene TCRdb calls, TRBD1, cannot be checked with no DNA. Germline lookup yields CDR1 SQVTM and CDR2 ANQGSEA. This CDR3 contains 12 residues.

The chain carries TRBV24-1 and TRBJ2-1; TCRdb lists TRBD1, though no DNA is available to test this call. Germline V gene lookup returns CDR1 KGHDR and CDR2 SFDVKD. The CDR3 is 15 amino acids. The CDR3 loop is CATSPRDVSGNEQFF.

The chain recombines TRBV5-6 with TRBJ2-7; the D call of TRBD1 rests on TCRdb alone, since no DNA is present to check it. The CDR3 covers 14 residues. The V gene's germline CDR1 is SGHDT and CDR2 YYEEEE. CDR3 region: CASSKGQVSYEQYF.

The rearrangement uses TRBV6-4 and TRBJ2-2; without DNA, the TCRdb call of TRBD1 cannot be checked. The germline V gene has CDR1 MRHNA and CDR2 SNTAGT. The CDR3 runs to 14 residues. CDR3 amino acids: CASSDSGGAGELFF.